The 32 T cell receptor beta chains listed next were all sequenced from one sample in a study of blood T cell repertoires in COVID-19. Generated by immunoSEQ multiplex PCR, the TCRdb table keeps only in-frame clones and is missing some. The table lists 200,000 to 250,000 clones, around 88% of them singletons. Sequences were obtained from peripheral blood. These receptors all stem from a man between 18 and 29 years old with active or convalescent COVID-19.

The CDR3 is CASSIRGSGQGGAGQYF. In DNA, the CDR3 is TGTGCCAGTAGTATACGGGGTTCGGGACAGGGCGGAGCCGGGCAGTACTTC. The chain has TRBV19 and TRBJ2-7; the match to TRBD1 covers 9 bases. The CDR3 is 17 residues long. The V gene end was trimmed by 2 bases and the J gene end by 9 bases; junction bases not matched to a gene: 17. Germline V lookup: CDR1 LNHDA, CDR2 SQIVND (reference sequence).

This clone was counted once. This chain uses TRBV30 with TRBJ1-6; weak D call: TRBD1 (5 bases). The CDR3 length is 15 residues. Trimming took off 0 bases at V and 7 bases at J, with 13 bases between the two ends. Germline values: CDR1 GTSNPN, CDR2 SVGIG (reference sequence). The CDR3 bases are TGTGCCTGGAGTGTTGGGACTGTGGCGAATTCACCCCTCCACTTT. This encodes CAWSVGTVANSPLHF.

In this sample, this clone turned up once. The chain links TRBV11-3 to TRBJ1-1; D not certain. V was pared by 5 bases and J by 5 bases, with 12 bases between. There are 13 residues in the CDR3. The germline V gene has CDR1 SGHNT and CDR2 YENEEA. CDR3 nucleotides: TGTGCCAGCAGCCCATCGTCAGGAACTGAAGCTTTCTTT. Translation: CASSPSSGTEAFF.

J is TRBJ2-7 and V is TRBV10-3; tentatively, D is TRBD2 (7 bases). Germline-derived CDR1 and CDR2 are ENHRY and SYGVKD. Trimming removed 4 bases from V and 3 bases from J, with 13 bases in between. CDR3 size: 14 residues. The CDR3 DNA reads as TGTGCCATCAGTGGGCCGGGGGGCTTCTACGAGCAGTACTTC. This codes for CAISGPGGFYEQYF.

The J gene is TRBJ2-3, the V gene TRBV7-8, with 7 bases matching TRBD2. Germline V lookup: CDR1 SGHVS, CDR2 FQNEAQ. Trimming took 1 base from V and 10 from J; bases not matched to a gene: 5. CDR3 length: 13 amino acids. CDR3 residues: CASSLGLADPQYF. Written as DNA, the CDR3 is TGTGCCAGCAGCTTAGGCCTAGCGGACCCGCAGTATTTT.

The J gene is TRBJ2-5, the V gene TRBV5-6; 9 bases fit TRBD1. This CDR3 is built from 15 residues. CDR1 SGHDT and CDR2 YYEEEE come from the germline V gene. The V gene end was trimmed by 3 bases and the J gene end by 4 bases; junction bases not matched to a gene: 7. For the CDR3, the DNA is TGTGCCAGCAGCTGGCCGGGACAGGGAGGAGAGACCCAGTACTTC. This encodes CASSWPGQGGETQYF.

There are a few counts of this clone. The rearrangement uses TRBV29-1 and TRBJ2-7, with D possibly matching TRBD1 (5 bases). This CDR3 contains 13 residues. Trimming took 3 bases from V and 6 from J, leaving 15 bases between them. Per germline, CDR1 SQVTM and CDR2 ANQGSEA. The CDR3: CSVDRVGVGEQYF. In nucleotides, the CDR3 is TGCAGCGTTGATAGGGTAGGGGTAGGCGAGCAGTACTTC.

V is TRBV2 and J is TRBJ2-5; 9 nucleotides agree with TRBD1. Trimming removed 7 bases from V and 5 bases from J; junction bases left unmatched: 5. Germline CDR1 reads SNHLY; CDR2 reads FYNNEI. This CDR3 comprises 13 residues. The CDR3 DNA reads as TGTGCCAGCAAGGGACAGGGAGCTGAGACCCAGTACTTC. Its translation is CASKGQGAETQYF.

The rearrangement links TRBV28 to TRBJ1-5; D might be TRBD1 (5 bases). Between the trimmed V and J ends, which lost 2 bases and 0 bases, there was a span of 11 bases. In germline, CDR1 is MDHEN, CDR2 SYDVKM. This CDR3 spans 16 amino acids. As DNA, the CDR3 is TGTGCCAGCAGTTTAACGGGGGACTATAGCAATCAGCCCCAGCATTTT. Translating it yields CASSLTGDYSNQPQHF.

The chain employs TRBV18 and TRBJ2-4; TRBD2 is a possible D gene (6 bases). This CDR3 is built from 14 residues. Trimming stripped 2 bases from V and 5 bases from J, with 10 bases between. Per germline, CDR1 KGHSH and CDR2 LQKENI. CDR3 DNA: TGTGCCAGCTCACCAGGACTACCCCAAAACATTCAGTACTTC. Protein product: CASSPGLPQNIQYF.

V gene TRBV19 combines with J gene TRBJ2-2, with TRBD2 matching over 7 bases. V lost 8 bases and J lost 4; bases outside the gene matches: 10. The CDR3 totals 15 residues. Germline V gene lookup returns CDR1 LNHDA and CDR2 SQIVND (reference sequence). The CDR3 DNA reads as TGTGCCAGTTCAGACGCGGGAGTAATCACCGGGGAGCTGTTTTTT. Its translation: CASSDAGVITGELFF.

The CDR3 is CASSIAGTGGHQPQHF. The CDR3 nucleotides are TGTGCCAGTAGTATAGCCGGGACAGGGGGCCATCAGCCCCAGCATTTT. This chain joins TRBV19 and TRBJ1-5, with 12 bases matching TRBD1. This CDR3 is built from 16 residues. CDR1 is LNHDA, CDR2 SQIVND, per germline (reference sequence). V lost 1 base to trimming and J lost 5 bases; unmatched junction nucleotides: 3.

The J gene is TRBJ2-7, the V gene TRBV19; 7 bases agree with TRBD1. This CDR3 has 14 amino acids. V dropped 3 bases and J dropped 2; count of bases not matched to a gene: 4. Germline V lookup: CDR1 LNHDA, CDR2 SQIVND (reference sequence). CDR3 sequence (DNA): TGTGCCAGTAGTATCTTTGACAGGGCCTACGAGCAGTACTTC. Amino acid sequence: CASSIFDRAYEQYF.

The chain links TRBV5-6 to TRBJ1-1; 9 nucleotides line up with TRBD1. V shed 3 bases, J shed 4 bases, and the junction held 7 bases outside the gene matches. There are 15 residues in the CDR3. The germline V gene encodes CDR1 SGHDT and CDR2 YYEEEE. The CDR3 loop is CASSWTGTGPTEAFF. In DNA, the CDR3 is TGTGCCAGCAGCTGGACCGGGACAGGGCCCACTGAAGCTTTCTTT.

V and J are TRBV28 and TRBJ1-5; maybe TRBD1 (6 bases). Trimming stripped 5 bases from V and 2 bases from J, with 19 bases between. This CDR3 spans 17 amino acids. Germline values: CDR1 MDHEN, CDR2 SYDVKM. CDR3 residues: CASSPWTDLRRNQPQHF. The CDR3 nucleotides are TGTGCCAGCAGTCCATGGACAGACCTACGACGCAATCAGCCCCAGCATTTT.

The chain combines TRBV7-2 with TRBJ2-2, with D possibly being TRBD2 (6 bases). The CDR3 sequence is 15 residues long. V lost 6 bases and J 3 bases, leaving 14 bases between the germline ends. Per germline, CDR1 SGHTA and CDR2 FQGNSA. CDR3 nucleotides: TGTGCCAGCAGGGTACCGGGACTCGACACCGGGGAGCTGTTTTTT. It is translated as CASRVPGLDTGELFF.

The chain combines TRBV5-6 with TRBJ1-4, with D possibly TRBD1 on 5 matching bases. The germline V gene encodes CDR1 SGHDT and CDR2 YYEEEE. The germline V and J ends were trimmed by 4 bases and 3 bases, with 19 bases remaining between them. The CDR3 has 17 residues. CDR3 sequence reads: CASSPGQGGSANEKLFF. The DNA of the CDR3 is TGTGCCAGCAGCCCCGGGCAGGGTGGATCGGCTAATGAAAAACTGTTTTTT. Filled out from reference TRBV5-6 and TRBJ1-4, the complete variable domain reads DAGVTQSPTHLIKTRGQQVTLRCSPKSGHDTVSWYQQALGQGPQFIFQYYEEEERQRGNFPDRFSGHQFPNYSSELNVNALLLGDSALYLCASSPGQGGSANEKLFFGSGTQLSVL.

The chain employs TRBV4-1 and TRBJ2-7, with TRBD1 as a possible D gene (6 bases). In germline, CDR1 is MGHRA, CDR2 YSYEKL. The length of the CDR3 is 15 residues. V was pared by 3 bases and J by 3 bases, with 15 bases between. CDR3 in DNA: TGCGCCAGCAGCCAGGCGCTGGGACACAGCTACGAGCAGTACTTC. This sequence encodes CASSQALGHSYEQYF.

This rearrangement joins TRBV24-1 to TRBJ2-2, with 7 nucleotides matching TRBD2. J lost 1 base, V lost 8 bases, and 3 bases had no gene match. Per germline, CDR1 KGHDR and CDR2 SFDVKD. The CDR3 spans 14 residues. CDR3 in DNA: TGTGCCACCAAGGCTAGCGGGAACACCGGGGAGCTGTTTTTT. It codes for CATKASGNTGELFF.

The J gene is TRBJ1-6, the V gene TRBV2, with a tentative D call TRBD1 (6 bases). V was pared by 5 bases and J by 13 bases, with 18 bases between. Germline V CDR1 and CDR2: SNHLY, FYNNEI. There are 14 residues in the CDR3. The CDR3 sequence is CASSPVRGPTPLHF. The CDR3 DNA follows: TGTGCCAGCAGTCCGGTCAGGGGACCTACCCCCCTCCACTTT.

V is TRBV3-1 (or the pseudogene TRBV3-2) and J is TRBJ2-1, with 10 bases fitting TRBD2. V gave up 6 bases and J gave up 0 bases; unmatched junction bases: 5. The CDR3 runs to 16 residues. CDR1 and CDR2 from the germline V gene are LGHDT and YNNKEL (reference sequence). For the CDR3, the DNA is TGTGCCAGCAGTACTAGCGGGACCTCCTCCTACAATGAGCAGTTCTTC. Translated, it gives CASSTSGTSSYNEQFF.

This clone was detected only a few times. The chain couples TRBV27 to TRBJ1-1; D is possibly TRBD1 (5 bases). The ends were cut back, 5 bases at V and 0 bases at J, with 16 bases in the middle. CDR1 is MNHEY and CDR2 is SMNVEV in the germline V gene (reference sequence). CDR3 length: 16 amino acids. CDR3 sequence reads: CASSIRQTALNTEAFF. CDR3 coding DNA: TGTGCCAGCAGTATCCGCCAGACAGCCTTGAACACTGAAGCTTTCTTT.

The J gene is TRBJ1-5, the V gene TRBV19; no clear D. Trimming left V 9 bases short and J 9 bases short, with 24 bases between. This CDR3 spans 15 amino acids. Germline assignment: CDR1 LNHDA and CDR2 SQIVND (reference sequence). The CDR3, as DNA: TGTGCCAGCAGCAATCTGGGTCAGGCTATGGGGCCCCAGCATTTT. Translating it yields CASSNLGQAMGPQHF.

The rearrangement links TRBV10-1 to TRBJ2-1; 9 positions match TRBD2. This CDR3 is built from 16 residues. Germline V CDR1 and CDR2: WNHNN, SYGVQD (reference sequence). Trimming at V came to 3 bases and at J to 6 bases, leaving 9 bases not matched to a gene. Written as DNA, the CDR3 is TGCGCCAGCAGTGAAAATCCAGCGGGAGGTGTCAATGAGCAGTTCTTC. Translation: CASSENPAGGVNEQFF.

The chain combines TRBV1 with TRBJ2-3; TRBD2, as called in the table, went unchecked against the DNA. TRBV1 is assigned pseudogene status. The CDR3 totals 15 residues. In nucleotides, the CDR3 is TGCACCAGCAGCCACGGGTGGGGGGAAACAGATACGCAGTATTTT. It yields the protein CTSSHGWGETDTQYF.

V and J are TRBV15 and TRBJ2-7; 9 positions match TRBD1. The CDR3 is 17 residues long. Germline V gene lookup returns CDR1 LNHNV and CDR2 YYDKDF (reference sequence). Unmatched junction bases numbered 9, after V lost 0 bases and J lost 3 bases. CDR3 sequence (DNA): TGTGCCACCAGCAGAGATGGGGGACAGGGAAAGATCTACGAGCAGTACTTC. Translated, it gives CATSRDGGQGKIYEQYF.

The chain couples TRBV6-5 to TRBJ2-1; TRBD1 agrees at 9 bases. V was clipped by 4 bases and J by 2 bases; unmatched bases: 6. There are 16 residues in the CDR3. Germline V gene lookup returns CDR1 MNHEY and CDR2 SVGAGI. In nucleotides, the CDR3 is TGTGCCAGCAGTTCAGGGACAGGGCGGGCCTACAATGAGCAGTTCTTC. Protein product: CASSSGTGRAYNEQFF.

The chain joins TRBV19 to TRBJ1-2; 7 bases align to TRBD1. The CDR3 is 13 amino acids. Trimming removed 6 bases from V and 3 bases from J; junction bases left unmatched: 4. Germline CDR1 reads LNHDA; CDR2 reads SQIVND (reference sequence). As DNA, the CDR3 is TGTGCCAGTAGCCCTGGGACAGACTATGGCTACACCTTC. Protein: CASSPGTDYGYTF.

This chain uses TRBV11-3 with TRBJ2-1; 7 nucleotides line up with TRBD1. CDR3 length equals 15 residues. Germline values: CDR1 SGHNT, CDR2 YENEEA. V gave up 0 bases and J gave up 2 bases; unmatched junction bases: 1. Here the CDR3 reads CASSLDGQAYNEQFF. In DNA, the CDR3 is TGTGCCAGCAGCTTAGACGGACAGGCCTACAATGAGCAGTTCTTC.

This chain connects TRBV7-2 to TRBJ1-5; TRBD1 agrees at 7 bases. Germline assignment: CDR1 SGHTA and CDR2 FQGNSA. V gave up 1 base and J gave up 1 base; unmatched junction bases: 1. The CDR3 is 15 amino acids. For the CDR3, the DNA is TGTGCCAGCAGCTTAGGACAGGGAAGCAATCAGCCCCAGCATTTT. Translation gives CASSLGQGSNQPQHF.

The chain has TRBV27 and TRBJ2-7; 7 bases line up with TRBD2. This CDR3 comprises 14 residues. Germline CDR1 reads MNHEY; CDR2 reads SMNVEV (reference sequence). Trimming removed 6 bases from V and 5 bases from J; junction bases left unmatched: 10. The CDR3 DNA is TGTGCCAGCAGGAATTCGGGGGGTACTAACGAGCAGTACTTC. This translates into CASRNSGGTNEQYF.

J is TRBJ2-7 and V is TRBV5-3; 8 bases are a match to TRBD2. TRBV5-3 is an ORF; its function is uncertain. The ends lost 0 bases at V and 3 bases at J; junction bases unmatched: 11. The CDR3 loop spans 17 amino acids. CDR3 sequence: CARSLAGGGRNNYEQYF. In nucleotides, the CDR3 is TGTGCCAGAAGCTTGGCCGGCGGGGGGCGAAATAACTACGAGCAGTACTTC.